This is a list of T cell receptor beta chains from one sample in a study of sequential checkpoint blockade in melanoma. TCRdb's copy holds only in-frame clones and misses some; the assay was immunoSEQ multiplex PCR. The sample lists about 27,000 clones, 77% seen once, with about a fifth in the top ten. The material was CD8+ T cells sorted from blood (inferred from file names), obtained from a patient given nivolumab and ipilimumab in sequence. The receptors were sampled from a human donor with melanoma. CDR3s include the opening cysteine and the closing phenylalanine or tryptophan. A D gene is named only where the DNA matches it firmly. Expanded clones get a size class; other rows say once, few or many, or leave the size out.

size	V	D	J	CDR3	DNA
few	TRBV9	TRBD1	TRBJ2-5	CASSVRAGGTETQYF	TGTGCCAGCAGCGTACGGGCAGGGGGCACAGAGACCCAGTACTTC
once	TRBV23-1	TRBD2	TRBJ2-1	CASSQSPQREGGEQFF	TGCGCCAGCAGTCAATCCCCCCAGCGGGAGGGGGGTGAGCAGTTCTTC
.	TRBV7-9	TRBD2	TRBJ2-5	CASSLVGRETQYF	TGTGCCAGCAGCTTAGTCGGGAGGGAGACCCAGTACTTC
.	TRBV4-1	TRBD1	TRBJ2-7	CASSFSAGTATYEQYF	TGCGCCAGCAGCTTTTCCGCCGGGACAGCGACCTACGAGCAGTACTTC
few	TRBV7-9	.	TRBJ2-2	CASSSQGGGGPLGTGELFF	TGTGCCAGCAGCTCCCAAGGGGGCGGGGGGCCCTTGGGCACCGGGGAGCTGTTTTTT
.	TRBV6-5	.	TRBJ2-5	CASSRLVQETQYF	TGTGCCAGCAGTCGACTAGTCCAAGAGACCCAGTACTTC
once	TRBV5-1	TRBD1	TRBJ2-2	CASSPGQGVWNLELFF	TGCGCCAGCAGCCCCGGACAGGGGGTATGGAATCTAGAGCTGTTTTTT
.	TRBV9	.	TRBJ2-1	CASSVVSNEQFF	TGTGCCAGCAGCGTAGTGTCGAATGAGCAGTTCTTC
.	TRBV7-9	TRBD1	TRBJ1-4	CASSSTGGTDEKLFF	TGTGCCAGCAGCTCAACAGGCGGGACAGATGAAAAACTGTTTTTT
.	TRBV19	TRBD1	TRBJ2-5	CASSSGTGRRETQYF	TGTGCCAGTAGTAGCGGGACAGGCAGGAGGGAGACCCAGTACTTC
.	TRBV27	.	TRBJ2-7	CASSNRRAGSYEQYF	TGTGCCAGCAGTAACCGCAGGGCAGGCTCCTACGAGCAGTACTTC
.	TRBV5-1	.	TRBJ2-1	CASSLFSSSYNEQFF	TGCGCCAGCAGCTTGTTTTCGAGCTCCTACAATGAGCAGTTCTTC
.	TRBV4-3	TRBD1	TRBJ1-2	CASSQEDRGGYGYTF	TGCGCCAGCAGCCAAGAGGACAGGGGAGGTTATGGCTACACCTTC
.	TRBV9	.	TRBJ1-3	CASSEEQDSGNTIYF	TGTGCCAGCAGCGAGGAACAGGACTCTGGAAACACCATATATTTT
.	TRBV30	.	TRBJ1-1	CAWSGRTGHTEAFF	TGTGCCTGGAGTGGTCGTACAGGGCACACTGAAGCTTTCTTT
.	TRBV6-4	.	TRBJ1-1	CASSARGTSEAFF	TGTGCCAGCAGTGCCAGAGGGACTAGCGAAGCTTTCTTT
.	TRBV2	.	TRBJ2-7	CASSGLGQGVYEQYF	TGTGCCAGCAGTGGTCTGGGGCAAGGGGTATACGAGCAGTACTTC
.	TRBV4-2	.	TRBJ2-7	CASSQDWRDEQYF	TGTGCCAGCAGCCAAGATTGGCGGGACGAGCAGTACTTC
once	TRBV6-1	.	TRBJ2-7	CASSEGQGLSYEQYF	TGTGCCAGCAGTGAAGGACAGGGACTTTCCTACGAGCAGTACTTC
.	TRBV6-4	TRBD2	TRBJ2-1	CASSDFGTSADNEQFF	TGTGCCAGCAGTGACTTTGGGACTAGCGCTGACAATGAGCAGTTCTTC
medium-sized	TRBV28	TRBD1	TRBJ2-7	CASSLGQGNEQYF	TGTGCCAGCAGCCTGGGACAGGGGAACGAGCAGTACTTC
.	TRBV7-9	.	TRBJ2-1	CASSLAAASYNEQFF	TGTGCCAGCAGCTTAGCGGCGGCTTCTTACAATGAGCAGTTCTTC
.	TRBV27	TRBD2	TRBJ2-1	CASSPVSGAGEQFF	TGTGCCAGCAGTCCGGTTAGCGGGGCTGGTGAGCAGTTCTTC
few	TRBV6-5	TRBD1	TRBJ1-5	CASSTGVGGNQPQHF	TGTGCCAGCAGTACAGGGGTCGGGGGCAATCAGCCCCAGCATTTT
medium-sized	TRBV7-8	.	TRBJ1-1	CASSLEDPGNTEAFF	TGTGCCAGCAGCCTCGAAGACCCAGGGAACACTGAAGCTTTCTTT
.	TRBV6-5	.	TRBJ1-5	CASSYGERQPQHF	TGTGCCAGCAGTTACGGGGAGCGGCAGCCCCAGCATTTT
.	TRBV7-8	TRBD2	TRBJ2-1	CASSLQLAGGSYNEQFF	TGTGCCAGCAGCTTACAGCTAGCGGGGGGCTCCTACAATGAGCAGTTCTTC
.	TRBV6-1	.	TRBJ1-5	CASSEAMAGPQPQHF	TGTGCCAGCAGTGAAGCGATGGCAGGGCCCCAGCCCCAGCATTTT
.	TRBV27	.	TRBJ2-3	CASSLPGSWEDTQYF	TGTGCCAGCAGTTTACCCGGGAGCTGGGAAGATACGCAGTATTTT
.	TRBV7-6	TRBD2	TRBJ2-5	CASSLGVAGIETQYF	TGTGCCAGCAGCTTAGGGGTAGCGGGAATAGAGACCCAGTACTTC
.	TRBV28	.	TRBJ2-1	CASSPSPYNEQFF	TGTGCCAGCAGTCCCTCCCCCTACAATGAGCAGTTCTTC
.	TRBV4-3	.	TRBJ1-6	CASSPGSSYNSPLHF	TGCGCCAGCAGCCCCGGGTCATCCTATAATTCACCCCTCCACTTT
.	TRBV11-3	.	TRBJ1-1	CASSFSGQGGGEAFF	TGTGCCAGCAGCTTTTCGGGTCAGGGCGGTGGGGAAGCTTTCTTT
few	TRBV7-9	.	TRBJ2-1	CASSSRVTGSYNEQFF	TGTGCCAGCAGCTCTCGGGTAACAGGTTCCTACAATGAGCAGTTCTTC
.	TRBV10-3	.	TRBJ2-3	CAISVASVTDTQYF	TGTGCCATCAGTGTTGCGTCCGTCACAGATACGCAGTATTTT
.	TRBV4-2	TRBD1	TRBJ2-1	CASSPGQNEQFF	TGTGCCAGCAGCCCGGGACAGAATGAGCAGTTCTTC
.	TRBV29-1	TRBD2	TRBJ2-1	CSVEEGTSAYNEQFF	TGCAGCGTTGAAGAAGGGACTAGCGCGTACAATGAGCAGTTCTTC
.	TRBV29-1	TRBD1	TRBJ1-2	CSMTDRDVGYGYTF	TGCAGCATGACGGACAGGGACGTTGGCTATGGCTACACCTTC
.	TRBV28	TRBD1	TRBJ1-2	CASSQRIHRDRDGYTF	TGTGCCAGCAGTCAACGAATACACCGGGACAGGGATGGCTACACCTTC
.	TRBV28	TRBD1	TRBJ2-3	CASSFTGGSTDTQYF	TGTGCCAGCAGTTTCACAGGGGGGAGCACAGATACGCAGTATTTT
.	TRBV4-1	TRBD1	TRBJ1-5	CASSPTGGQPQHF	TGCGCCAGCAGCCCGACAGGGGGCCAGCCCCAGCATTTT
.	TRBV19	.	TRBJ2-7	CASSPGLPYEQYF	TGTGCCAGTAGTCCTGGACTTCCCTACGAGCAGTACTTC
.	TRBV27	.	TRBJ2-5	CASSLRHPLAAETQYF	TGTGCCAGCAGTTTACGGCATCCACTAGCTGCGGAGACCCAGTACTTC